This record looks at one T cell receptor beta chain sequence and its context. This sample was taken from a study of blood T cell repertoires in COVID-19. This CDR3 spans 17 amino acids. J lost 3 bases, V lost 2 bases, and 10 bases had no gene match. The germline V gene has CDR1 KGHSH and CDR2 LQKENI. Measured with immunoSEQ multiplex PCR; TCRdb has only the in-frame clones, and not every one. The sample comprises 50,000 to 55,000 clones, 75% to 90% of which are singletons, and almost 6.5% rests with the top ten. This chain connects TRBV18 to TRBJ1-1, with TRBD1 matching over 9 bases. This clonotype originated in a man aged 60 to 69 with acute or convalescent COVID-19. The specimen was peripheral blood. This CDR3 is CASSPSQLRQGDTEAFF. The CDR3 bases are TGTGCCAGCTCACCATCCCAATTGAGACAGGGGGACACTGAAGCTTTCTTT.